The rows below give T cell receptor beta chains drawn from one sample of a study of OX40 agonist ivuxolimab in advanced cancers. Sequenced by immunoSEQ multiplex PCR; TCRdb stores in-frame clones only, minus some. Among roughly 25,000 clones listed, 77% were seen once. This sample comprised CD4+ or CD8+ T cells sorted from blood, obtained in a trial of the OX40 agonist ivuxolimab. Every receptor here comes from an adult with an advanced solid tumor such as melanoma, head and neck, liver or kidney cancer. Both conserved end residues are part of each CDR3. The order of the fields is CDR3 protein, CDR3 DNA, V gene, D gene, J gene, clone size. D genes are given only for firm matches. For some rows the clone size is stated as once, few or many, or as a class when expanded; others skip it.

CASSDPRGGNTIYF | TGTGCCAGCAGTGACCCTAGGGGGGGAAACACCATATATTTT | TRBV6-6 | NA | TRBJ1-3 | NA
CASSLDGTSYEQYF | TGTGCCAGCAGCTTAGACGGGACAAGCTACGAGCAGTACTTC | TRBV7-2 | NA | TRBJ2-7 | NA
CACSRDYRKETQYF | TGTGCCTGCAGCAGGGACTATAGAAAAGAGACCCAGTACTTC | TRBV30 | TRBD2 | TRBJ2-5 | NA
CASRDRGQWSGNTIYF | TGTGCCAGCCGGGACAGGGGGCAGTGGTCTGGAAACACCATATATTTT | TRBV19 | TRBD1 | TRBJ1-3 | NA
CASSQYRDIQSGINYGYTF | TGTGCCAGCAGCCAGTACCGGGACATCCAATCGGGGATAAACTATGGCTACACCTTC | TRBV14 | NA | TRBJ1-2 | NA
CASSFSETRSSYNEQFF | TGTGCCAGTAGTTTCTCCGAGACTCGGAGCTCCTACAATGAGCAGTTCTTC | TRBV19 | NA | TRBJ2-1 | NA
CASSLASEGQFF | TGTGCCAGCAGCTTGGCCTCGGAGGGGCAGTTCTTC | TRBV5-6 | NA | TRBJ2-1 | NA
CASSNPRQGGGELFF | TGTGCCAGCAGCAACCCCCGACAGGGCGGCGGGGAGCTGTTTTTT | TRBV7-2 | TRBD1 | TRBJ2-2 | NA
CASSSGGTGDQETQYF | TGTGCCAGCAGCTCAGGAGGGACAGGGGACCAAGAGACCCAGTACTTC | TRBV11-3 | TRBD1 | TRBJ2-5 | NA
CASINRWENSPLHF | TGTGCCAGCATCAACCGGTGGGAGAATTCACCCCTCCACTTT | TRBV6-1 | NA | TRBJ1-6 | few
CASSQKGVSETQYF | TGTGCCAGCAGCCAAAAGGGGGTGTCGGAGACCCAGTACTTC | TRBV4-2 | NA | TRBJ2-5 | few
CASSLAGQGETQYF | TGCGCCAGCAGCTTGGCCGGACAGGGGGAGACCCAGTACTTC | TRBV5-1 | TRBD1 | TRBJ2-5 | NA
CASSGRTGSYEQYF | TGCGCCAGCAGCGGTCGGACAGGGTCCTACGAGCAGTACTTC | TRBV5-1 | TRBD1 | TRBJ2-7 | NA
CASSLSLSLPSEQFF | TGTGCCAGCAGTTTATCTTTAAGCCTCCCGAGTGAGCAGTTCTTC | TRBV27 | NA | TRBJ2-1 | NA
CAISLGTGDNEQFF | TGTGCCATCAGCCTTGGGACTGGGGACAATGAGCAGTTCTTC | TRBV10-3 | NA | TRBJ2-1 | NA
CASSLQGKEQFF | TGTGCCAGCAGCTTACAGGGAAAGGAGCAGTTCTTC | TRBV7-2 | NA | TRBJ2-1 | NA
CASSISIPQETQYF | TGTGCCAGTAGTATCAGCATACCCCAAGAGACCCAGTACTTC | TRBV19 | NA | TRBJ2-5 | few
CASSFRTSPDTGELFF | TGTGCCAGCAGCTTCCGAACTAGCCCGGACACCGGGGAGCTGTTTTTT | TRBV9 | NA | TRBJ2-2 | NA
CASSLELSREQFF | TGTGCCAGCAGCTTAGAACTAAGTCGTGAGCAGTTCTTC | TRBV7-3 | NA | TRBJ2-1 | NA
CASSEFRGPGDTQYF | TGTGCCAGCAGTGAATTTCGGGGCCCAGGCGATACGCAGTATTTT | TRBV25-1 | NA | TRBJ2-3 | NA
CASSPLGSGRGKDTQYF | TGTGCCAGCAGCCCACTCGGTAGCGGGAGGGGTAAAGATACGCAGTATTTT | TRBV7-3 | TRBD2 | TRBJ2-3 | NA
CATSRDQTYTGELFF | TGTGCCACCAGCAGAGATCAGACCTACACCGGGGAGCTGTTTTTT | TRBV15 | NA | TRBJ2-2 | NA
CASSDGAIPRETQYF | TGTGCCAGCAGTGACGGGGCTATACCCCGAGAGACCCAGTACTTC | TRBV6-1 | NA | TRBJ2-5 | NA
CASSKAVAAGGETQYF | TGTGCCAGCAGCAAAGCGGTAGCGGCAGGAGGCGAGACCCAGTACTTC | TRBV21-1 | NA | TRBJ2-5 | NA
CASSLVPADTQYF | TGTGCCAGCAGCTTAGTTCCTGCAGATACGCAGTATTTT | TRBV11-2 | NA | TRBJ2-3 | once
CSATTSSYEQYF | TGCAGCGCCACGACGAGCTCCTACGAGCAGTACTTC | TRBV29-1 | NA | TRBJ2-7 | NA
CASSVDLGNTIYF | TGTGCCAGCAGCGTAGACCTGGGAAACACCATATATTTT | TRBV9 | NA | TRBJ1-3 | few
CASSQFGTARYEQYF | TGTGCCAGCAGCCAATTTGGGACAGCGAGATACGAGCAGTACTTC | TRBV14 | TRBD1 | TRBJ2-7 | NA
CASSYSRIGEGSGYTF | TGTGCCAGCAGTTACTCAAGAATAGGGGAAGGTAGTGGCTACACCTTC | TRBV6-6 | NA | TRBJ1-2 | NA
CAIRDGTSGRVNEQFF | TGTGCCATCCGAGACGGAACTAGCGGGAGGGTAAATGAGCAGTTCTTC | TRBV10-3 | TRBD2 | TRBJ2-1 | NA
CASSSQGWRTGGYTF | TGTGCCAGCAGCTCACAGGGGTGGAGGACGGGGGGCTACACCTTC | TRBV5-6 | TRBD1 | TRBJ1-2 | NA
CASSGLKDNEQFF | TGTGCCAGCAGCGGCCTGAAGGACAATGAGCAGTTCTTC | TRBV9 | NA | TRBJ2-1 | NA
CASSGKDSYEQYF | TGTGCCAGCAGCGGAAAGGACAGCTACGAGCAGTACTTC | TRBV5-4 | NA | TRBJ2-7 | NA
CASSVRASESSYNEQFF | TGTGCCAGCAGCGTCCGGGCTAGCGAGAGCTCCTACAATGAGCAGTTCTTC | TRBV9 | NA | TRBJ2-1 | NA
CASSPQRGLGDTQYF | TGTGCCAGCTCACCACAACGAGGATTGGGAGATACGCAGTATTTT | TRBV18 | NA | TRBJ2-3 | NA
CASSLEFRGTGGYTF | TGTGCCAGCAGCTTAGAGTTTCGAGGGACGGGTGGCTACACCTTC | TRBV11-3 | NA | TRBJ1-2 | NA
CASSPRRTEAFF | TGTGCCAGTAGTCCCAGGAGAACTGAAGCTTTCTTT | TRBV19 | NA | TRBJ1-1 | NA
CAISEYRTGLGYEQYF | TGTGCCATCAGTGAATACAGGACAGGGCTCGGATACGAGCAGTACTTC | TRBV10-3 | TRBD1 | TRBJ2-7 | NA